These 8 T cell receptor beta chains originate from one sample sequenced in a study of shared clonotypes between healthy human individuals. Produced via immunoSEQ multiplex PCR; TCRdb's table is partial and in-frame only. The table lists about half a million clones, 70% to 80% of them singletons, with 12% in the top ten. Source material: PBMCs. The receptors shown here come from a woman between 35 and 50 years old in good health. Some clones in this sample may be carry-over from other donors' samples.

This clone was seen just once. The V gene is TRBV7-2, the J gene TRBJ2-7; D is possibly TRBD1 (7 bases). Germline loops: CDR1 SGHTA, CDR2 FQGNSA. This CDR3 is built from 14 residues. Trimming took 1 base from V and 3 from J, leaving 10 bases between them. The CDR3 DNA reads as TGTGCCAGCAGCTTAGGGCAGGGGGGCTACGAGCAGTACTTC. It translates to CASSLGQGGYEQYF. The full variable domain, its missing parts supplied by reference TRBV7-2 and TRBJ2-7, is GAGVSQSPSNKVTEKGKDVELRCDPISGHTALYWYRQSLGQGLEFLIYFQGNSAPDKSGLPSDRFSAERTGGSVSTLTIQRTQQEDSAVYLCASSLGQGGYEQYFGPGTRLTVT.

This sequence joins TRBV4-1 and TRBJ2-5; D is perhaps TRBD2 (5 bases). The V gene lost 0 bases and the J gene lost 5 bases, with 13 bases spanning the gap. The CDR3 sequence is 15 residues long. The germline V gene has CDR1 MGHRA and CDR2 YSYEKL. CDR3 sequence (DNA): TGCGCCAGCAGCCAAGAATCCGCCGGCGGGGAGACCCAGTACTTC. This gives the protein CASSQESAGGETQYF.

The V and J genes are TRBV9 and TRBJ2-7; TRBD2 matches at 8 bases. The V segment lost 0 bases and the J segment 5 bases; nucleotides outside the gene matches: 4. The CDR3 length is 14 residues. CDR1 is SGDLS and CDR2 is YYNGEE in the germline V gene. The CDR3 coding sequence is TGTGCCAGCAGCGTAGATGGTAGCGGGAACGAGCAGTACTTC. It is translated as CASSVDGSGNEQYF.

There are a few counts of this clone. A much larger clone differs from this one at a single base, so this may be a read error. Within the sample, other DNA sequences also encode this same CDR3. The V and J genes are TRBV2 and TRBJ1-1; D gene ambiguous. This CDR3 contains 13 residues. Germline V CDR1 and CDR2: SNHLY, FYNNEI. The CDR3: CASSEETGELAFF. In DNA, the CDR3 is TGTGCCAGCAGTGAAGAGACTGGAGAGTTGGCTTTCTTC.

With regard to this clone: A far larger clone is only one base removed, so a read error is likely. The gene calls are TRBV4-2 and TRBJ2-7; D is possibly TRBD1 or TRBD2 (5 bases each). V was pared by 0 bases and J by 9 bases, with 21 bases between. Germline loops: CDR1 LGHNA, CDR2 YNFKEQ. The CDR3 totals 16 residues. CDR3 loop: CASSQDEGQGVDGQYF. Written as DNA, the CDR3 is TGTGCCAGCAGCCAAGACGAGGGGCAGGGCGTCGACGGGCAGTACTTC.

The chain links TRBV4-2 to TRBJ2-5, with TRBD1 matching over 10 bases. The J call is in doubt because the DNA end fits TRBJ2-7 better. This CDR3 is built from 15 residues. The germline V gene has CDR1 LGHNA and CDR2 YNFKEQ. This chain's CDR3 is CASSRQPGQGREQYF. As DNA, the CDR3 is TGTGCCAGCAGCCGACAGCCGGGACAGGGGCGCGAGCAGTACTTC.

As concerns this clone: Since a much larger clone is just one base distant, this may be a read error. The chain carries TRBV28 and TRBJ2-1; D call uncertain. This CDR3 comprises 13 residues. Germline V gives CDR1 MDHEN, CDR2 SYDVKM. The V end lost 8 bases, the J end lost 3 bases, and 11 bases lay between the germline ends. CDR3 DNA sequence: TGTGCCAGCGATAGCAGGAGCTACAATGAGCAGTTCTTC. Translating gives CASDSRSYNEQFF.

The DNA for the CDR3 is TGTGCCAGCAGGGCCGGGACAGGGGGCTATGAGCAGTTCTTC. Translated, it gives CASRAGTGGYEQFF. The V call is TRBV27, the J call TRBJ2-1; 12 bases agree with TRBD1. The germline V gene encodes CDR1 MNHEY and CDR2 SMNVEV (reference sequence). The CDR3 extends over 14 amino acids. Trimming at V came to 6 bases and at J to 8 bases, leaving 5 bases not matched to a gene.